This T cell receptor beta chain was identified during a study of cytomegalovirus exposure and HLA in healthy donors. Overall study findings and caveats: TCR beta sequences numbering more than 15,000 were associated with HLA alleles at 0.05 false discovery rate in a later analysis. Researchers had no immune exposure information except CMV serostatus available. A later analysis linked a missense DCLRE1C variant to TCR beta V- and J-gene trimming.

Concerning this clone: As yet, its antigen is unknown.

This CDR3 comprises 11 residues. Looked up from germline, CDR1 is MNHNS and CDR2 is SASEGT. V was pared by 9 bases and J by 4 bases, with 2 bases of the junction left unmatched. The PCR had 60 Vbeta and 13 Jbeta primers. Sequencing was performed with immunoSEQ multiplex PCR; in TCRdb, only in-frame clones are kept and a portion is missing. The data contain roughly 180,000 clones, 80% to 85% of them seen just once; the ten biggest clones take up around 0.24%. The rearrangement links TRBV6-1 to TRBJ1-1; 7 bases map to TRBD1. The source material was PBMCs. This TCR came from a boy between 10 and 17 years old in good health and CMV-seronegative. The CDR3 sequence is CASHRGTEAFF. DNA of the CDR3: TGTGCCAGTCACAGGGGCACTGAAGCTTTCTTT.